This T cell receptor (beta chain) comes out of a study of blood T cell repertoires in COVID-19. Whole-study context: T cells, B-cell-depleted T cells, or PBMCs provided the cDNA or gDNA that served as material.

V dropped 2 bases and J dropped 2 bases, with 10 bases sitting between them. There are 15 residues in the CDR3. CDR1 and CDR2 from the germline V gene are KGHSH and LQKENI. Authors' processing steps: Nucleated cell number was recorded as an estimate derived from reference gene primer amplification. Data came from immunoSEQ multiplex PCR; TCRdb stores just in-frame clones and leaves some out. V and J calls and clone size are copied from that table; D and trimming were computed from the DNA. The top ten hold more than 9.5% of the sample, which has approximately 320,000 clones, just under 90% seen once. Patients from Seattle were sampled longitudinally, starting during active infection.

This receptor was obtained from a woman in her 30s with COVID-19, enrolled during active disease. J is TRBJ1-3 and V is TRBV18; a possible D gene is TRBD1 (6 bases). Material for sequencing was peripheral blood. The DNA of the CDR3 is TGTGCCAGCTCACCAATGACAGGTCCTGGAAACACCATATATTTT. This gives the protein CASSPMTGPGNTIYF.